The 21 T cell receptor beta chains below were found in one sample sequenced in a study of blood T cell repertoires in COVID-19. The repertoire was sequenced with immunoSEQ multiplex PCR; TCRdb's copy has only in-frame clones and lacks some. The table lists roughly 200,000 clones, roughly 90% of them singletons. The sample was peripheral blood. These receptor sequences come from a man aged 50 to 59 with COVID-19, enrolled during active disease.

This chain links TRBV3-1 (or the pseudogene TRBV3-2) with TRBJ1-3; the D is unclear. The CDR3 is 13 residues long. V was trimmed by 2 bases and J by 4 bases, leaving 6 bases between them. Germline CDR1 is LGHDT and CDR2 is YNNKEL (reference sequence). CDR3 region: CASSQNGGNTIYF. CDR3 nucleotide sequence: TGTGCCAGCAGCCAAAACGGGGGAAACACCATATATTTT.

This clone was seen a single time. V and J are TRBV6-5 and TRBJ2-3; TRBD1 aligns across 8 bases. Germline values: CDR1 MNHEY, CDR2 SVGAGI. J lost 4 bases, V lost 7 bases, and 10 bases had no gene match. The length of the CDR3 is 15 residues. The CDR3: CASTRTGLGADTQYF. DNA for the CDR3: TGTGCCAGCACCCGGACAGGGTTAGGGGCAGATACGCAGTATTTT.

Here the CDR3 DNA reads TGTGCCAGCAGCTTAGCGGCAGGGAATGGCTACACCTTC. This gives the protein CASSLAAGNGYTF. The rearrangement links TRBV7-6 to TRBJ1-2, with D possibly TRBD1 on 5 matching bases. The CDR3 runs to 13 residues. In germline, CDR1 is SGHVS, CDR2 FNYEAQ. V was cut by 0 bases and J by 6 bases, with 8 bases left in between. Combining the CDR3 with reference TRBV7-6 and TRBJ1-2 gives the whole variable domain GAGVSQSPRYKVTKRGQDVALRCDPISGHVSLYWYRQALGQGPEFLTYFNYEAQQDKSGLPNDRFSAERPEGSISTLTIQRTEQRDSAMYRCASSLAAGNGYTFGSGTRLTVV.

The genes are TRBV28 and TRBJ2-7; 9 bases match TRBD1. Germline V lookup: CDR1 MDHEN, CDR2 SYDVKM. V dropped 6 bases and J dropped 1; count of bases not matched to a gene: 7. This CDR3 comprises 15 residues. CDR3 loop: CASRVRGTGSYEQYF. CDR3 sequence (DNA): TGTGCCAGCAGGGTTAGGGGGACAGGGTCCTACGAGCAGTACTTC.

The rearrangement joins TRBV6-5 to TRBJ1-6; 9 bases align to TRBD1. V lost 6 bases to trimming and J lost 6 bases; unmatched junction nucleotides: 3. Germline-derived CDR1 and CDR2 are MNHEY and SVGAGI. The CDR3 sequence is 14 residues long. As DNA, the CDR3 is TGTGCCAGCAGAGGGACAGGGAGTAATTCACCCCTCCACTTT. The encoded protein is CASRGTGSNSPLHF.

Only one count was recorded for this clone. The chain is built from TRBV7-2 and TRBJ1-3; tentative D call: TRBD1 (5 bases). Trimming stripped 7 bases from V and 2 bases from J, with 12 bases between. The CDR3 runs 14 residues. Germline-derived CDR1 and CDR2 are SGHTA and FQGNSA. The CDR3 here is CASNQGIPGNTIYF. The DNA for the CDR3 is TGTGCCAGCAACCAGGGAATCCCTGGAAACACCATATATTTT.

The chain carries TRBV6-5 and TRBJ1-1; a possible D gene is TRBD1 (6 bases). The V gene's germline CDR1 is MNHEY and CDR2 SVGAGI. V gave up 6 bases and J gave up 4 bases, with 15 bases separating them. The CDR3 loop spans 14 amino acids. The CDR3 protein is CASSKGQSSTEAFF. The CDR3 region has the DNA TGTGCCAGCAGCAAAGGACAGAGTAGCACTGAAGCTTTCTTT.

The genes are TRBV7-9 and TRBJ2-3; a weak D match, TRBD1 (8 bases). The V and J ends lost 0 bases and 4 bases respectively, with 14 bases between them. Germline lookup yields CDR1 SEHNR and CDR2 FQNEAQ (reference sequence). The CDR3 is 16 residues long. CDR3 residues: CASSLASTGGADTQYF. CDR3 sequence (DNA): TGTGCCAGCAGCTTAGCGAGCACAGGGGGGGCAGATACGCAGTATTTT. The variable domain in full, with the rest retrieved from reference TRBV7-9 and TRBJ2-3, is DTGVSQNPRHKITKRGQNVTFRCDPISEHNRLYWYRQTLGQGPEFLTYFQNEAQLEKSRLLSDRFSAERPKGSFSTLEIQRTEQGDSAMYLCASSLASTGGADTQYFGPGTRLTVL.

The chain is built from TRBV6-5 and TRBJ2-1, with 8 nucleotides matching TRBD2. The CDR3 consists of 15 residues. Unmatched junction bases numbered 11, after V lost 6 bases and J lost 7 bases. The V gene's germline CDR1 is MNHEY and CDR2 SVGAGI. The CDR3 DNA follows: TGTGCCAGCAGCAGTGAGGTAGCGGGAAGGAATGAGCAGTTCTTC. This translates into CASSSEVAGRNEQFF.

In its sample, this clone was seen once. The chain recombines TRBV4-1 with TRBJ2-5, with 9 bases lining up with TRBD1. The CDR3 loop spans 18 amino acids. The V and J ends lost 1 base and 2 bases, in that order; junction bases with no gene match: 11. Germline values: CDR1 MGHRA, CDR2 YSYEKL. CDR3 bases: TGCGCCAGCAGCCAAGTTCAAACCGGGACAGGGAAGCAAGAGACCCAGTACTTC. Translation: CASSQVQTGTGKQETQYF.

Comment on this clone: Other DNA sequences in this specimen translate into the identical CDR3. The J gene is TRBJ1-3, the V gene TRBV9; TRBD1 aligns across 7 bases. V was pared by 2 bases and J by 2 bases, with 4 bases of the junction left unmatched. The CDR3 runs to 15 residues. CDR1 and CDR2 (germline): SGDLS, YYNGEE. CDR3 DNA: TGTGCCAGCAGCGTCCGACAGGGCGCTGGAAACACCATATATTTT. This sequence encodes CASSVRQGAGNTIYF.

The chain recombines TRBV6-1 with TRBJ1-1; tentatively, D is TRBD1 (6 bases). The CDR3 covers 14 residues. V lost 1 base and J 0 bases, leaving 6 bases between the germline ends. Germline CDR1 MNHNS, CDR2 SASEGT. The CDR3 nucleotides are TGTGCCAGCAGTGAAGGGACAGTGAACACTGAAGCTTTCTTT. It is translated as CASSEGTVNTEAFF.

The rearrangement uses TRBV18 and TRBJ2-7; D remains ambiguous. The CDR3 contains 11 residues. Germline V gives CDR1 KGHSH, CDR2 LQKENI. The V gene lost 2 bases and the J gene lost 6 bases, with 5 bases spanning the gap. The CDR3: CASSPGPEQYF. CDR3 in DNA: TGTGCCAGCTCACCAGGGCCCGAGCAGTACTTC.

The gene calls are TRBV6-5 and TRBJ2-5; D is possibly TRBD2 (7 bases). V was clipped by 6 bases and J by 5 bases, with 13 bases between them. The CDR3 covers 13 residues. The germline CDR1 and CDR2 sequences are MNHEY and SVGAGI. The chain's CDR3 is CASRGGGPETQYF. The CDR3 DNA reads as TGTGCCAGCAGGGGAGGGGGGCCGGAGACCCAGTACTTC.

The CDR3 sequence is CASSERQESAFF. Here the CDR3 DNA reads TGTGCCAGCAGCGAACGACAGGAAAGTGCTTTCTTT. This rearrangement joins TRBV21-1 to TRBJ1-1; the D call TRBD1 from the table was never checked on the DNA. TRBV21-1 is flagged as a pseudogene. This CDR3 is built from 12 residues.

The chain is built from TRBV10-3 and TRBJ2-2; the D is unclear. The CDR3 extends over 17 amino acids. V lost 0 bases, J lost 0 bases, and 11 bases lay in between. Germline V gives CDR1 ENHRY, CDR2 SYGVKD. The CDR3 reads CAISESTRLPNTGELFF. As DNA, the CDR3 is TGTGCCATCAGTGAGTCGACGAGGCTACCGAACACCGGGGAGCTGTTTTTT.

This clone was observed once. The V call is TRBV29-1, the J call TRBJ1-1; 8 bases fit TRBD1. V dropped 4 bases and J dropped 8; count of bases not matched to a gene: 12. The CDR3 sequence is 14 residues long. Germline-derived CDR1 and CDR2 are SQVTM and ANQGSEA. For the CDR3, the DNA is TGCAGCGTTGGCGGCAGGGGGCCTTTTGGGGAAGCTTTCTTT. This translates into CSVGGRGPFGEAFF.

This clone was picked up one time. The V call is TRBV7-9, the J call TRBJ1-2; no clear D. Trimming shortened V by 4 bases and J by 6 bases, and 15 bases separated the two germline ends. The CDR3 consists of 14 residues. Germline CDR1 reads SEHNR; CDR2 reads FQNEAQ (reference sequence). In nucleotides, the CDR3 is TGTGCCAGCAGCTCGTACACAGAGGGAAATGGCTACACCTTC. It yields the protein CASSSYTEGNGYTF.

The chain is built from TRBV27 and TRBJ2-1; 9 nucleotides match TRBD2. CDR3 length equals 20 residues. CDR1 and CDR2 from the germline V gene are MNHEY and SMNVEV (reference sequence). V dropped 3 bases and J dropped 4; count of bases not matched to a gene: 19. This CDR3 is CASSLGFWTLGTSKYNEQFF. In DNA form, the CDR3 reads TGTGCCAGCAGTTTGGGGTTCTGGACGCTCGGGACTAGCAAATACAATGAGCAGTTCTTC.

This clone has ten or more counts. CDR3 bases: TGCGCCAGCAGTCAAGCTGGACACTACAATCAGCCCCAGCATTTT. Translation gives CASSQAGHYNQPQHF. The chain combines TRBV23-1 with TRBJ1-5; possibly TRBD1 for D (5 bases). Being an ORF, TRBV23-1 has a function that is uncertain. Deletions cut 2 bases from V and 3 bases from J, with 11 bases between. The CDR3 loop spans 15 amino acids.

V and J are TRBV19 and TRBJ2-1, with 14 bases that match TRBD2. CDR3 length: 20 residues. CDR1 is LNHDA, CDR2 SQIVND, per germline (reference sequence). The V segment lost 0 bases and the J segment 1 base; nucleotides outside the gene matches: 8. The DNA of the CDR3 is TGTGCCAGTAGTATAGAAGGGACTAGCGGGAGATCACGTTCCTACAATGAGCAGTTCTTC. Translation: CASSIEGTSGRSRSYNEQFF.